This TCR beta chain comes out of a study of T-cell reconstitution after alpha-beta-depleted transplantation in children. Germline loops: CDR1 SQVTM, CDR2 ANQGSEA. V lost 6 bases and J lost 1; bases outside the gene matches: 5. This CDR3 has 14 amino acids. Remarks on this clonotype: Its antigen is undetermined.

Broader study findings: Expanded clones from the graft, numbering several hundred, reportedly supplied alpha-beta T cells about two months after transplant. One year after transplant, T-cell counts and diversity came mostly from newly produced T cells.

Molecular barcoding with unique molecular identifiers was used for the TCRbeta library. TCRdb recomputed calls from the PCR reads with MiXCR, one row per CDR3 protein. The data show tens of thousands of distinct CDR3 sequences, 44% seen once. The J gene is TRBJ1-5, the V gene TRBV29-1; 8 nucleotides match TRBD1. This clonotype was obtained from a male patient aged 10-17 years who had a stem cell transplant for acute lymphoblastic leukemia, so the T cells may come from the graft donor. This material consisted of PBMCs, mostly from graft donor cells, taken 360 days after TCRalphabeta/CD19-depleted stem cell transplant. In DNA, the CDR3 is TGCAGCGTCCAAGACAGGGGAAGCAATCAGCCCCAGCATTTT. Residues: CSVQDRGSNQPQHF.